Listed here are 2 T cell receptor beta chains from one sample, sequenced in a study of blood T cell repertoires in COVID-19. Profiling relied on immunoSEQ multiplex PCR, and the TCRdb table lists in-frame clones only, not all of them. The sample lists almost 80,000 clones; about four fifths were seen once. Sample: peripheral blood. The receptors stem from a woman in her 70s with acute or convalescent COVID-19.

The chain links TRBV4-1 to TRBJ1-4, with 9 bases that match TRBD1. V was clipped by 1 base and J by 6 bases; unmatched bases: 3. The CDR3 loop spans 15 amino acids. From germline, CDR1 is MGHRA and CDR2 YSYEKL. The CDR3 loop reads CASSQGTGVDEKLFF. The CDR3 nucleotides are TGCGCCAGCAGCCAAGGGACAGGGGTGGATGAAAAACTGTTTTTT.

The chain employs TRBV10-1 and TRBJ2-2; D is possibly TRBD1 (6 bases). Germline assignment: CDR1 WNHNN and CDR2 SYGVQD (reference sequence). The CDR3 sequence is 14 residues long. The V gene lost 6 bases and the J gene lost 7 bases, with 15 bases spanning the gap. The CDR3 bases are TGCGCCAGCAGCGGTACAGGGATTGGCGGGGAGCTGTTTTTT. The encoded protein is CASSGTGIGGELFF.